The source of this T cell receptor beta chain is a study of blood T cell repertoires in COVID-19. Study as a whole: Collection of acute and convalescent COVID-19 samples took place in the United States, Italy and Spain.

The CDR3 is made up of 20 amino acids. The V and J ends lost 0 bases and 0 bases, in that order; junction bases with no gene match: 10. Per germline, CDR1 MNHEY and CDR2 SVGEGT. As processed by the authors: Quantification of nucleated cells was approximated via reference gene primer amplification. The data were produced by immunoSEQ multiplex PCR, yet TCRdb's version contains in-frame clones alone and is incomplete. The D gene and trimming were derived from the DNA, and the V and J assignments and clone size from that table. The sample contains 200,000 to 250,000 clones, 88% of which appear only once. The age range of participants was roughly 18 to 90 years, with residence in 20 to 25 US areas. In assigning cohorts, the study relied on participant-reported clinical history.

V and J are TRBV6-2 or TRBV6-3 and TRBJ2-1, with TRBD2 matching 11 bases. Sequenced input: PBMCs or T cells enriched from blood (not recorded which). The clonotype was recovered from a woman between 25 and 40 years old who had recovered from COVID-19. CDR3 bases: TGTGCCAGCAGTTACTCTATTGTGGGACTAGCGGAGAGCTCCTACAATGAGCAGTTCTTC. This encodes CASSYSIVGLAESSYNEQFF.